This TCR beta chain was retrieved from a study of cytomegalovirus exposure and HLA in healthy donors. The PCR contained 60 Vbeta and 13 Jbeta primers. Assay: immunoSEQ multiplex PCR; the TCRdb copy retains only in-frame clones and omits some. In the table there are some 150,000 clones, less than 90% of which are singletons. Germline assignment: CDR1 SNHLY and CDR2 FYNNEI. V lost 2 bases, J lost 12 bases, and 11 bases lay in between. The CDR3 has 12 amino acids. This clone was recorded a few times. The antigen is unknown. Study-wide results and caveats: As was reported, the classifier diagnosed cytomegalovirus status with high specificity and sensitivity.

This chain joins TRBV2 and TRBJ2-1; D might be TRBD2 (5 bases). The sequenced sample was PBMCs. The TCR comes from a man aged 40-49 years in good health and CMV-seronegative. The CDR3 spells CASSESRGVQFF. CDR3 nucleotides: TGTGCCAGCAGTGAAAGTCGGGGAGTGCAGTTCTTC. Filled out from reference TRBV2 and TRBJ2-1, the complete variable domain reads EPEVTQTPSHQVTQMGQEVILRCVPISNHLYFYWYRQILGQKVEFLVSFYNNEISEKSEIFDDQFSVERPDGSNFTLKIRSTKLEDSAMYFCASSESRGVQFFGPGTRLTVL.